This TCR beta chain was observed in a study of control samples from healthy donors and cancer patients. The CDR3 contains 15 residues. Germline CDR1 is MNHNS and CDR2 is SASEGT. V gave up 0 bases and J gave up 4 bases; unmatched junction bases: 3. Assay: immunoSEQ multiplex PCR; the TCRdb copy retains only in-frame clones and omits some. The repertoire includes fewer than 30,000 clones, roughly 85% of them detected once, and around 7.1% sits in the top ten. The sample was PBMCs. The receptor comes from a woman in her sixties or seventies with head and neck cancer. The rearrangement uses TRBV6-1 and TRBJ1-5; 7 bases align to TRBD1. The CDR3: CASSEAGTVNQPQHF. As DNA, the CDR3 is TGTGCCAGCAGTGAAGCCGGGACAGTTAATCAGCCCCAGCATTTT.